Given below is one T cell receptor (beta chain) in context. The antigen this receptor binds is unknown. This entry comes from a study of CXCR3-negative and CXCR3-positive naive CD8 T cells (dated by TCRdb to between 2019 and 2020). Background on the whole study: In total, roughly 150 million TRB reads were obtained, or roughly 1.5 +/- 0.3 million reads per library. The diversity and physicochemical repertoire analyses included ten to eleven donors pooled from two independent experiments. The TRBV-TRBJ cluster analysis covered naive subsets from several donors and memory cells from 3 donors. The paper as a whole reports these results and caveats: Compared with CXCR3-negative naive cells, CXCR3-positive naive cells had TRB CDR3s with higher hydrophobicity (lower Kidera factor 4), lower energy, and higher strength and volume indices. Both naive subsets had comparably high repertoire diversity, while memory CD8+ T cells had much lower repertoire diversity. Because surface CD5, which has been linked to self-reactivity in mice, was comparable between naive subsets, TCR interaction strength was also inferred from TRB CDR3 physicochemical properties. Because CXCR3 expression was partially decreased after cryopreservation, freshly isolated PBMCs were used for most assays. Similar TRBV-TRBJ usage was shown by naive CXCR3-negative and CXCR3-positive cells from the same donor, whereas distinct patterns were shown by memory cells.

The CDR3, cysteine through phenylalanine, is 17 amino acids long. There is no recorded DNA. Looking up the germline V gene yields CDR1 MNHEY and CDR2 SVGEGT. For each CD8+ T cell subset, flow sorting was done in triplicate, and about 300,000 cells per subset went directly into RLT lysis buffer. To keep memory contaminants out, a stringent definition of naive CD8+ T cells was applied: CD45RO-CCR7+CD27+CD95-. Using standard density gradient centrifugation, peripheral blood mononuclear cells were isolated from buffy coats. A FACSAria III was used to flow-sort naive CXCR3-negative and CXCR3-positive CD8+ T cells. An RNeasy Mini Kit was used to extract total RNA from the sorted cells. Sequencing instrument: NextSeq 550. The Human TCR Profiling Kit (MiLaboratory) was used to make UMI-labeled 5' RACE TRB cDNA libraries. The full amount of extracted RNA was used for cDNA synthesis, and the full amount of resulting cDNA was used for PCR amplification. Libraries were prepared in parallel with an identical number of PCR cycles. The original methods were these. About 50,000 +/- 10,000 unique UMI-labeled TRB cDNA molecules per library were extracted with MIGEC and MiXCR, with at least two reads per UMI required. An average of roughly 40,000 +/- 10,000 functional in-frame TRB CDR3 nucleotide clonotypes without stop codons was found per library. After downsampling to 5000 UMI-labeled TRB molecules per sample, diversity metrics such as normalized Shannon-Wiener and Chao1 were calculated in VDJtools. VDJtools computed clonotype-size-weighted physicochemical properties of the central five CDR3 residues: interaction energy, strength, volume and Kidera factor 4. After TCRdb reprocessed the reads, each CDR3 protein sequence was kept as one row, without DNA. TCRdb's processing, not the authors' own work, is the source of the V and J calls. This sample's listing comprises around 81,000 distinct CDR3 sequences. The ten most abundant clones make up roughly 1.5% of the sample.

This receptor was taken from a human donor in good health. Some clones in this sample may be carry-over from other donors' samples. Material for sequencing was naive CXCR3- CD8+ T cells from blood. This specimen's cell subset or site label, interpreted: CD45RO-CCR7+CD27+CD95- naive CD8+ T cells lacking CXCR3 (TNR3-). The rearrangement combines TRBV6-2 or TRBV6-3 with TRBJ2-7; no DNA is available, so the TRBD1 call from TCRdb remains unchecked. The CDR3 protein sequence reads: CASIRWNRGESPYEQYF.